The 28 T cell receptor beta chains given below trace back to one sample, sequenced in a study of blood T cell repertoires in COVID-19. TCRdb's copy holds only in-frame clones and misses some; the assay was immunoSEQ multiplex PCR. The sample shows about 58,000 clones, roughly four fifths of them seen only once. What was sequenced was peripheral blood. The receptors stem from a man aged 45-65 years with COVID-19, enrolled during active disease.

This chain connects TRBV9 to TRBJ2-3; D possibly corresponds to TRBD2 (7 bases). The length of the CDR3 is 14 residues. Germline V CDR1 and CDR2: SGDLS, YYNGEE. Between the trimmed V and J ends, which lost 1 base and 7 bases, there was a span of 13 bases. CDR3 DNA sequence: TGTGCCAGCAGCGTAATAGGGGGGGGAAATACGCAGTATTTT. Its translation is CASSVIGGGNTQYF.

This chain connects TRBV3-1 (or the pseudogene TRBV3-2) to TRBJ1-3; D may be TRBD1 (5 bases). CDR3 length equals 15 residues. With 0 bases removed from V and 5 bases from J, the gap between germline ends came to 11 bases. Germline loops: CDR1 LGHDT, CDR2 YNNKEL (reference sequence). CDR3 sequence (DNA): TGTGCCAGCAGCCAAGAGGCGCGACAGAGAAACACCATATATTTT. Amino acids: CASSQEARQRNTIYF.

The genes are TRBV30 and TRBJ1-5; the match to TRBD1 covers 8 bases. Germline CDR1 reads GTSNPN; CDR2 reads SVGIG (reference sequence). The CDR3 is made up of 15 amino acids. After removal of 8 bases from V and 4 bases from J, the junction contained 13 bases not matched to a gene. The CDR3 loop is CAAGQGPSSNQPQHF. CDR3 coding DNA: TGTGCCGCCGGACAGGGCCCCTCTTCTAATCAGCCCCAGCATTTT.

The table lists this clone with a few counts. The rearrangement uses TRBV12-3 or TRBV12-4 and TRBJ2-7, with TRBD1 identical over 8 bases. Germline trimming cut 3 bases from V and 6 bases from J; bases unmatched to any gene: 4. The CDR3 is 13 amino acids. This CDR3 is CASSLGQALEQYF. The CDR3 coding sequence is TGTGCCAGCAGTTTGGGACAGGCCCTCGAGCAGTACTTC.

The rearrangement joins TRBV5-1 to TRBJ2-1; the D is unclear. Looked up from germline, CDR1 is SGHRS and CDR2 is YFSETQ. This CDR3 region has 12 residues. Trimming left V 4 bases short and J 7 bases short, with 9 bases between. This CDR3 is CASSPSRNEQFF. As DNA, the CDR3 is TGCGCCAGCAGCCCCTCGAGGAATGAGCAGTTCTTC.

J is TRBJ1-3 and V is TRBV19; D unclear. The CDR3 spans 14 residues. The germline V gene has CDR1 LNHDA and CDR2 SQIVND (reference sequence). V was clipped by 3 bases and J by 3 bases, with 9 bases between them. CDR3 loop: CASSISAGGNTIYF. The CDR3 region has the DNA TGTGCCAGTAGTATTTCGGCAGGTGGAAACACCATATATTTT.

The chain joins TRBV4-1 to TRBJ1-1, with D possibly being TRBD1 (6 bases). Germline lookup yields CDR1 MGHRA and CDR2 YSYEKL. The CDR3 sequence is 16 residues long. Trimming took off 1 base at V and 6 bases at J, with 18 bases between the two ends. The CDR3 loop reads CASSQGFTGSLAEAFF. As DNA, the CDR3 is TGCGCCAGCAGCCAAGGATTCACAGGGTCTCTGGCTGAAGCTTTCTTT.

The chain has TRBV11-2 and TRBJ2-7, with 11 positions matching TRBD2. Germline V gene sequence: CDR1 SGHAT, CDR2 FQNNGV. J was trimmed by 7 bases and V by 1 base; bases with no gene match: 9. CDR3 length: 16 residues. The CDR3 bases are TGTGCCAGCAGCTTAGCAGCACTAGCGGGAGTGAGGGAGCAGTACTTC. Residues: CASSLAALAGVREQYF. Looking up the rest from reference TRBV11-2 and TRBJ2-7 gives the full variable domain: EAGVAQSPRYKIIEKRQSVAFWCNPISGHATLYWYQQILGQGPKLLIQFQNNGVVDDSQLPKDRFSAERLKGVDSTLKIQPAKLEDSAVYLCASSLAALAGVREQYFGPGTRLTVT.

In its sample, this clone is medium-sized. The rearrangement joins TRBV6-5 to TRBJ2-7, with TRBD2 matching over 7 bases. The germline V gene encodes CDR1 MNHEY and CDR2 SVGAGI. V was pared by 7 bases and J by 3 bases, with 3 bases of the junction left unmatched. The CDR3 is made up of 12 amino acids. CDR3 DNA sequence: TGTGCCAGCAAAGGACTAGGCTACGAGCAGTACTTC. Translation: CASKGLGYEQYF.

Here the CDR3 reads CASSFAERGGAVTQYF. The CDR3 DNA sequence: TGTGCCAGCAGCTTTGCGGAGAGGGGGGGCGCGGTGACCCAGTACTTC. The rearrangement links TRBV7-2 to TRBJ2-5, with D perhaps TRBD2 (7 bases). The CDR3 sequence is 16 residues long. The germline V gene has CDR1 SGHTA and CDR2 FQGNSA. V was clipped by 3 bases and J by 7 bases, with 21 bases between them.

The rearrangement joins TRBV29-1 to TRBJ1-1; D is possibly TRBD1 (5 bases). This CDR3 region has 12 residues. V lost 7 bases and J 2 bases, leaving 11 bases between the germline ends. Looked up from germline, CDR1 is SQVTM and CDR2 is ANQGSEA. The CDR3 region is CSGTRVNTEAFF. CDR3 DNA: TGCAGCGGGACCAGGGTAAACACTGAAGCTTTCTTT.

J is TRBJ2-2 and V is TRBV7-3; no firm D call. The CDR3 runs to 15 residues. CDR1 and CDR2 (germline): SGHTA, FQGTGA. Trimming removed 3 bases from V and 0 bases from J, with 8 bases in between. The CDR3 reads CASSFAGTNTGELFF. DNA for the CDR3: TGTGCCAGCAGCTTTGCAGGAACGAACACCGGGGAGCTGTTTTTT.

This chain links TRBV7-2 with TRBJ2-7, with TRBD2 as a possible D gene (6 bases). Germline loops: CDR1 SGHTA, CDR2 FQGNSA. The CDR3 is 16 amino acids. Trimming shortened V by 3 bases and J by 1 base, and 16 bases separated the two germline ends. The CDR3 sequence is CASSFGSGGQSYEQYF. The DNA of the CDR3 is TGTGCCAGCAGCTTCGGTTCAGGAGGGCAGTCCTACGAGCAGTACTTC.

The V gene is TRBV9, the J gene TRBJ2-3; TRBD2 agrees at 8 bases. This CDR3 region has 15 residues. With 5 bases clipped from V and 2 bases from J, the junction kept 7 bases outside the gene matches. Germline lookup yields CDR1 SGDLS and CDR2 YYNGEE. The CDR3 here is CASRPGGIVTDTQYF. DNA of the CDR3: TGTGCCAGCAGGCCGGGAGGGATAGTCACAGATACGCAGTATTTT.

This clone is a singleton in its sample. Other nucleotide sequences from this sample produce the same CDR3. This sequence joins TRBV7-3 and TRBJ1-2; 7 bases match TRBD1. V was pared by 9 bases and J by 6 bases, with 10 bases of the junction left unmatched. Germline-derived CDR1 and CDR2 are SGHTA and FQGTGA. CDR3 length: 13 residues. The CDR3 DNA sequence: TGTGCCAGTAGCCTACAGGGGATGGATGGCTACACCTTC. Protein: CASSLQGMDGYTF.

V is TRBV5-1 and J is TRBJ2-5, with no clear D. In germline, CDR1 is SGHRS, CDR2 YFSETQ. The CDR3 consists of 14 residues. With 5 bases removed from V and 7 bases from J, the gap between germline ends came to 18 bases. CDR3 loop: CASRPPDTFGTQYF. CDR3 in DNA: TGCGCCAGCAGGCCACCCGATACCTTCGGGACCCAGTACTTC.

The gene calls are TRBV6-2 or TRBV6-3 and TRBJ1-4; the D is unclear. In germline, CDR1 is MNHEY, CDR2 SVGEGT. The length of the CDR3 is 15 residues. Trimming left V 6 bases short and J 7 bases short, with 18 bases between. The chain's CDR3 is CASSDPRVDREKLFF. The DNA of the CDR3 is TGTGCCAGCAGCGACCCCCGGGTCGACCGTGAAAAACTGTTTTTT.

The rearrangement uses TRBV28 and TRBJ1-5; 10 positions agree with TRBD1. Germline assignment: CDR1 MDHEN and CDR2 SYDVKM. V was clipped by 8 bases and J by 4 bases; unmatched bases: 14. CDR3 size: 17 residues. The CDR3 DNA sequence: TGTGCCAGCCGGAGCGCTGGGACAGGGGTCGATAATCAGCCCCAGCATTTT. Its translation is CASRSAGTGVDNQPQHF.

This clone appeared a few times. This chain connects TRBV2 to TRBJ2-7, with unresolved D. The CDR3 totals 12 residues. The ends were cut back, 5 bases at V and 3 bases at J, with 8 bases in the middle. Germline CDR1 is SNHLY and CDR2 is FYNNEI. The CDR3 loop is CASSQSNYEQYF. The DNA of the CDR3 is TGTGCCAGCAGTCAAAGCAACTACGAGCAGTACTTC.

This chain uses TRBV2 with TRBJ2-1, with 8 nucleotides matching TRBD2. V shed 8 bases and J 1 base; nucleotides not matched to a gene: 10. The length of the CDR3 is 16 residues. Germline V CDR1 and CDR2: SNHLY, FYNNEI. This CDR3 reads CASASWGLGSYNEQFF. The CDR3 DNA reads as TGTGCCAGCGCAAGTTGGGGACTAGGGTCCTACAATGAGCAGTTCTTC. The whole variable domain, remainder taken from reference TRBV2 and TRBJ2-1, is EPEVTQTPSHQVTQMGQEVILRCVPISNHLYFYWYRQILGQKVEFLVSFYNNEISEKSEIFDDQFSVERPDGSNFTLKIRSTKLEDSAMYFCASASWGLGSYNEQFFGPGTRLTVL.

The chain is built from TRBV3-1 (or the pseudogene TRBV3-2) and TRBJ1-3; 8 bases line up with TRBD1. V shed 1 base, J shed 3 bases, and the junction held 17 bases outside the gene matches. The CDR3 contains 20 residues. Per the germline V gene, CDR1 is LGHDT and CDR2 is YNNKEL (reference sequence). The CDR3 is CASSQVGFAGGSSSGNTIYF. CDR3 DNA: TGTGCCAGCAGCCAAGTCGGGTTCGCAGGGGGCTCATCTAGTGGAAACACCATATATTTT.

V gene TRBV10-3 combines with J gene TRBJ2-7; 8 nucleotides line up with TRBD2. J was trimmed by 6 bases and V by 0 bases; bases with no gene match: 4. The CDR3 contains 14 residues. Germline CDR1 ENHRY, CDR2 SYGVKD. The DNA for the CDR3 is TGTGCCATCAGTGAGTCTTGGACTAGCTCCGAGCAGTACTTC. Protein sequence: CAISESWTSSEQYF.

The J gene is TRBJ1-2, the V gene TRBV4-1; D call uncertain. V was pared by 0 bases and J by 4 bases, with 9 bases between. This CDR3 contains 14 residues. Looked up from germline, CDR1 is MGHRA and CDR2 is YSYEKL. The CDR3 is CASSQESTSYGYTF. As DNA, the CDR3 is TGCGCCAGCAGCCAAGAGTCGACAAGCTATGGCTACACCTTC.

The V gene is TRBV28, the J gene TRBJ2-1; the match to TRBD2 covers 9 bases. The junction had 4 bases not matched to a gene; V was cut back by 6 bases and J by 1 base. The CDR3 contains 15 residues. Germline CDR1 reads MDHEN; CDR2 reads SYDVKM. This CDR3 is CASRIAGESYNEQFF. The CDR3 nucleotides read TGTGCCAGCAGGATAGCGGGAGAATCCTACAATGAGCAGTTCTTC.

This chain uses TRBV19 with TRBJ2-7; D perhaps matches TRBD2 (6 bases). Germline V gene data show CDR1 as LNHDA and CDR2 as SQIVND (reference sequence). Trimming removed 6 bases at V and 1 base at J, with 19 bases between. This CDR3 comprises 16 residues. CDR3 DNA sequence: TGTGCCAGTAGCCCTGGGTCGGGGACTCGATCCTACGAGCAGTACTTC. Translating it yields CASSPGSGTRSYEQYF. The full variable domain, rest sourced from reference TRBV19 and TRBJ2-7, is DGGITQSPKYLFRKEGQNVTLSCEQNLNHDAMYWYRQDPGQGLRLIYYSQIVNDFQKGDIAEGYSVSREKKESFPLTVTSAQKNPTAFYLCASSPGSGTRSYEQYFGPGTRLTVT.

The V gene is TRBV24-1, the J gene TRBJ1-5; D not certain. The CDR3 contains 14 residues. Deletions cut 6 bases from V and 0 bases from J, with 8 bases between. From germline, CDR1 is KGHDR and CDR2 SFDVKD. The CDR3 DNA reads TGTGCCACCAGTATCACAGATAGCAATCAGCCCCAGCATTTT. Its translation is CATSITDSNQPQHF.

The chain combines TRBV7-8 with TRBJ1-2; perhaps TRBD1 as D (6 bases). The CDR3 sequence is 13 residues long. Trimming stripped 3 bases from V and 5 bases from J, with 10 bases between. Germline V gene lookup returns CDR1 SGHVS and CDR2 FQNEAQ. The CDR3 loop is CASSFKQGYGYTF. CDR3 DNA: TGTGCCAGCAGCTTCAAACAGGGTTATGGCTACACCTTC.

The chain employs TRBV6-6 and TRBJ2-1; 11 bases align to TRBD2. Per germline, CDR1 MNHNY and CDR2 SVGAGI (reference sequence). Unmatched junction bases numbered 4, after V lost 4 bases and J lost 8 bases. The CDR3 loop spans 14 amino acids. The CDR3 DNA sequence: TGTGCCAGCAGTTGGACTAGCGGGTCTCATGAGCAGTTCTTC. This encodes CASSWTSGSHEQFF.